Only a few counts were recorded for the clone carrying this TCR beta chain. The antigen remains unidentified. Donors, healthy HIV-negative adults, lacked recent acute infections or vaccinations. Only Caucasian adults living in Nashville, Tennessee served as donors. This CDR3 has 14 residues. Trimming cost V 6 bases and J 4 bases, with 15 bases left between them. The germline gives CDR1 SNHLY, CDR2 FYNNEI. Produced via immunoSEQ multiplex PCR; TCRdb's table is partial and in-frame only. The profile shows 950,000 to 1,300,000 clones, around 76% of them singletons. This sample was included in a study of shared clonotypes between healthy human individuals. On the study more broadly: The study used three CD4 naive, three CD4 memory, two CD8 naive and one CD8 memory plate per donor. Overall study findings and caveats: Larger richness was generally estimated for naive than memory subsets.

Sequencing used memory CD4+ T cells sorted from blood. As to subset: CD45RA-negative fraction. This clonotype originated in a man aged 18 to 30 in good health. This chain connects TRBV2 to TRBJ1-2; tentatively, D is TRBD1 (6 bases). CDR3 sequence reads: CASSSTGSFYGYTF. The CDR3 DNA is TGTGCCAGCAGCTCGACAGGTTCCTTCTATGGCTACACCTTC. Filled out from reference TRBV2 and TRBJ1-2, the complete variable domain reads EPEVTQTPSHQVTQMGQEVILRCVPISNHLYFYWYRQILGQKVEFLVSFYNNEISEKSEIFDDQFSVERPDGSNFTLKIRSTKLEDSAMYFCASSSTGSFYGYTFGSGTRLTVV.